The entry below gives a single T cell receptor (beta chain) sequence along with its context. The table lists this clone with a few counts. The specificity of this receptor is unknown. No base qualities exist here, and no much larger clone lies one base off it. This sample stems from a study of blood T cell repertoires in COVID-19 (dated by TCRdb to the early 2020s). About the investigation overall: Samples covering the acute and convalescent phases of COVID-19 were provided by collaborators in the United States, Italy and Spain. Samples came from the ongoing ImmuneRACE study (first 160 participants) plus 1,254 subjects from 6 global collaborators. The material from the prospective study consisted of cDNA or gDNA derived from T cells, B-cell-depleted T cells, or PBMCs. A freely available public database, intended as a resource for researchers studying the immune response to SARS-CoV-2, is where the repertoires were released. Nearly every sample came with metadata listing a de-identified subject ID, COVID-19 status, age in years and sex. The dataset comprised deeply sampled blood TCRbeta repertoires from subjects exposed to, actively infected with, or recovered from COVID-19. HLA class I and class II types, where available, came from metadata supplied by the sample provider rather than from assay-based typing. The study at large found these results: The quantity of clinical and demographic metadata differed by source and by participant and was supplied without curation.

The collaborating institutions used their own protocols to collect whole blood in K2EDTA tubes. For TCRbeta analysis, collaborators shipped samples in one of three forms: frozen whole blood, isolated PBMCs, or DNA extracted from either of those sample types. TCRbeta CDR3 regions were amplified from genomic DNA by means of the immunoSEQ Assay, a bias-controlled multiplex PCR. The paper's data handling went like this. The number of nucleated cells in each sample was estimated by amplification of reference gene primers within the assay. To quantify the absolute abundance of each unique TCRbeta CDR3 rearrangement, sequence reads were collapsed and filtered. For each sample, productive Simpson clonality was calculated by taking the square root of Simpson's diversity index across productive rearrangements. This is the immuneACCESS table as TCRdb keeps it, with only in-frame sequences that have V and J called. A part of the clones is gone; compared with another copy, unresolved V genes explain less than half, and the rest is unexplained. D and trimming come from the DNA, and the V and J calls and clone size come from that table. The sample profile shows fewer than 120,000 clones; nearly 90% of them were found once. The top ten hold 4.8% of the sample.

Sequenced: peripheral blood. The TCR sequence derives from a human donor in a cohort sampled during active COVID-19.

CDR3 sequence: CASSQQGGTSGATQYF. Here is the DNA: TGCGCCAGCAGCCAGCAGGGGGGGACTAGCGGGGCTACGCAGTATTTT. In this chain, TRBV4-1 is recombined with TRBJ2-3, and 13 bases in between align with TRBD2. The CDR3 holds 16 amino acids from the cysteine to the phenylalanine. The read is trimmed to its CDR3 DNA, 48 bases read in frame from base 1. Per the germline V gene, MGHRA is the CDR1 and YSYEKL is the CDR2. The V end gives up 3 bases and the J end 8 bases, leaving 8 bases in the junction not matched to a gene.